The next 19 T cell receptor beta chains were all read from a single sample in a study of beta chain features in type 1 diabetes. Expressed TCRB transcripts got sequenced, as all isolated RNA was reverse transcribed. The protocol was immunoSEQ multiplex PCR, while the TCRdb copy is restricted to in-frame clones and leaves out a portion. Seen here are approximately 250,000 clones, 14% observed once, and the top ten hold about 0.024%. Sequenced input: naive CD4+ T cells from blood. These receptors all come from a middle-aged woman in good health.

This clone was recorded a few times. The chain uses TRBV5-1 and TRBJ2-1; TRBD2 agrees at 10 bases. The CDR3 is 16 residues long. The J segment lost 4 bases and the V segment lost 0 bases, leaving 4 bases of the junction unmatched. Germline loops: CDR1 SGHRS, CDR2 YFSETQ. The CDR3 protein is CASSLEASGGYNEQFF. The CDR3 DNA sequence: TGCGCCAGCAGCTTGGAGGCTAGCGGGGGTTACAATGAGCAGTTCTTC.

The chain is built from TRBV11-2 and TRBJ1-4; no clear D. The CDR3 has 14 residues. Trimming cost V 5 bases and J 5 bases, with 12 bases left between them. Germline V gene sequence: CDR1 SGHAT, CDR2 FQNNGV. CDR3 DNA: TGTGCCAGCAGCCCCTATGGAGCCAATGAAAAACTGTTTTTT. Translated, it gives CASSPYGANEKLFF.

The genes are TRBV6-5 and TRBJ2-5; a possible D gene is TRBD2 (6 bases). V was clipped by 7 bases and J by 5 bases, with 17 bases between them. The CDR3 is 14 amino acids. Germline values: CDR1 MNHEY, CDR2 SVGAGI. The CDR3 DNA is TGTGCCAGCAAACCGGGGGAGGCGTGGGAGACCCAGTACTTC. It codes for CASKPGEAWETQYF.

V usage is TRBV19 and J usage is TRBJ1-5; TRBD1 matches at 7 bases. The CDR3 covers 13 residues. CDR1 and CDR2 (germline): LNHDA, SQIVND (reference sequence). V trimming: 7 bases; J trimming: 5 bases; junction bases outside the gene matches: 5. In DNA, the CDR3 is TGTGCCAGTAACAGGGGTCGCGATCAGCCCCAGCATTTT. Translated, it gives CASNRGRDQPQHF.

This clone occurred a few times. CDR3 region: CASSGTIQEKLFF. The CDR3 region has the DNA TGCGCCAGCAGCGGGACTATCCAGGAAAAACTGTTTTTT. This chain links TRBV5-1 with TRBJ1-4; a weak D match, TRBD1 (5 bases). Germline loops: CDR1 SGHRS, CDR2 YFSETQ. V lost 4 bases and J 8 bases, leaving 12 bases between the germline ends. The CDR3 is 13 amino acids. The entire variable domain, with the rest obtained from reference TRBV5-1 and TRBJ1-4, is as follows: KAGVTQTPRYLIKTRGQQVTLSCSPISGHRSVSWYQQTPGQGLQFLFEYFSETQRNKGNFPGRFSGRQFSNSRSEMNVSTLELGDSALYLCASSGTIQEKLFFGSGTQLSVL.

Turning to this clone: The same CDR3 also results from other DNA sequences found in this sample. The gene calls are TRBV5-1 and TRBJ2-5; 8 nucleotides align to TRBD1. This CDR3 has 13 residues. Trimming took 3 bases from V and 3 from J; bases not matched to a gene: 1. Looked up from germline, CDR1 is SGHRS and CDR2 is YFSETQ. The CDR3 sequence is CASSSDREETQYF. In DNA, the CDR3 is TGCGCCAGCAGCTCGGACAGGGAAGAGACCCAGTACTTC.

The genes are TRBV11-2 and TRBJ1-2; D is possibly TRBD1 (6 bases). CDR1 and CDR2 (germline): SGHAT, FQNNGV. This CDR3 comprises 17 residues. Trimming shortened V by 5 bases and J by 4 bases, and 23 bases separated the two germline ends. The CDR3 loop reads CASSVREFGQISYGYTF. DNA for the CDR3: TGTGCCAGCAGCGTCCGGGAATTTGGACAGATAAGCTATGGCTACACCTTC.

There are a few counts of this clone. V usage is TRBV7-2 and J usage is TRBJ1-6; no definite D call. CDR1 and CDR2 from the germline V gene are SGHTA and FQGNSA. The V end was cut by 1 base, the J end by 7 bases, with 5 bases between. The CDR3 totals 13 residues. The CDR3 DNA reads as TGTGCCAGCAGCTTAGACGGGAATTCACCCCTCCACTTT. Protein sequence: CASSLDGNSPLHF.

This clone was observed a handful of times. The chain is built from TRBV7-8 and TRBJ2-2, with 9 bases that match TRBD1. CDR1 is SGHVS and CDR2 is FQNEAQ in the germline V gene. This CDR3 has 16 residues. Trimming cost V 5 bases and J 6 bases; bases outside gene matches: 10. The CDR3 sequence is CASSPHRDRVPGELFF. CDR3 coding DNA: TGTGCCAGCAGCCCGCACCGGGACAGGGTGCCCGGGGAGCTGTTTTTT.

The table lists this clone with a few counts. The DNA of the CDR3 is TGTGCCAGTAGCGGACTTACAGGGGCACACCAGCCCCAGCATTTT. It specifies CASSGLTGAHQPQHF. V is TRBV19 and J is TRBJ1-5; TRBD1 aligns across 7 bases. V shed 6 bases, J shed 7 bases, and the junction held 12 bases outside the gene matches. Germline-derived CDR1 and CDR2 are LNHDA and SQIVND (reference sequence). This CDR3 spans 15 amino acids.

This clone was observed a few times. J is TRBJ1-4 and V is TRBV21-1. TRBV21-1 is marked as a pseudogene. The CDR3 contains 17 residues. CDR3 region: CASSKVVRGGWAVKLFF. CDR3 in DNA: TGTGCCAGCAGCAAAGTAGTCCGCGGAGGATGGGCAGTGAAACTGTTTTTT.

CDR3 nucleotides: TGTGCCAGCAGCTTGGGCGTTCTTGAGCAGTACTTC. This translates into CASSLGVLEQYF. The genes are TRBV5-6 and TRBJ2-7; D not certain. With 0 bases removed from V and 7 bases from J, the gap between germline ends came to 8 bases. The CDR3 has 12 residues. The germline CDR1 and CDR2 sequences are SGHDT and YYEEEE.

This chain uses TRBV5-6 with TRBJ2-3, with TRBD2 as a possible D gene (6 bases). The length of the CDR3 is 15 residues. V was cut by 1 base and J by 3 bases, with 12 bases left in between. The V gene's germline CDR1 is SGHDT and CDR2 YYEEEE. CDR3 region: CASSLRSGGTDTQYF. CDR3 coding DNA: TGTGCCAGCAGCTTGAGGTCTGGGGGGACAGATACGCAGTATTTT.

V usage is TRBV27 and J usage is TRBJ2-3; D not resolved. From germline, CDR1 is MNHEY and CDR2 SMNVEV (reference sequence). Trimming stripped 8 bases from V and 4 bases from J, with 16 bases between. This CDR3 is built from 14 residues. CDR3 region: CASASYYAADTQYF. The CDR3 DNA sequence: TGTGCCAGCGCTTCTTACTATGCGGCAGATACGCAGTATTTT.

V gene TRBV2 combines with J gene TRBJ1-6, with D possibly being TRBD1 (5 bases). The CDR3 is 13 amino acids. The ends were cut back, 8 bases at V and 9 bases at J, with 14 bases in the middle. Germline CDR1 is SNHLY and CDR2 is FYNNEI. DNA for the CDR3: TGTGCCAGCGAGCGGGGGGGAGGTTCACCCCTCCACTTT. This translates into CASERGGGSPLHF.

This clone turned up a few times. The rearrangement joins TRBV9 to TRBJ2-5; D not certain. V lost 4 bases, J lost 2 bases, and 12 bases lay in between. This CDR3 comprises 14 residues. Germline CDR1 is SGDLS and CDR2 is YYNGEE. The CDR3 coding sequence is TGTGCCAGCAGCCCGCGGCCCTCACAAGAGACCCAGTACTTC. Translated: CASSPRPSQETQYF.

The rearrangement links TRBV19 to TRBJ2-7; no reliable D call. Germline values: CDR1 LNHDA, CDR2 SQIVND (reference sequence). CDR3 length: 14 residues. V gave up 2 bases and J gave up 6 bases, with 14 bases separating them. The CDR3, as DNA: TGTGCCAGTAGTATATTCCCTAGAGGTTCCGAGCAGTACTTC. Its protein product is CASSIFPRGSEQYF.

The rearrangement links TRBV7-9 to TRBJ2-1, with D perhaps matching TRBD1 (6 bases). The CDR3 is made up of 16 amino acids. The germline V gene has CDR1 SEHNR and CDR2 FQNEAQ (reference sequence). Deletions cut 5 bases from V and 1 base from J, with 15 bases between. As DNA, the CDR3 is TGTGCCAGCAGCCCGATCGTCCAGGGGTCCTACAATGAGCAGTTCTTC. Residues: CASSPIVQGSYNEQFF.

Turning to this clone: One end of the junction fails to match germline, which may point to a read error. This rearrangement joins TRBV25-1 to TRBJ2-3; 10 positions match TRBD2. Germline assignment: CDR1 MGHDK and CDR2 SYGVNS. The CDR3 runs 14 residues. The CDR3, as DNA: TGTGTCAGCAGTGAGAGCGGGGGGGCAGATACGCAGTATTTT. Its protein product is CVSSESGGADTQYF.